This paragraph reports one T cell receptor (beta chain). Antigen specificity is unknown. It was with 60 Vbeta and 13 Jbeta primers that the PCR ran. The repertoire was sequenced with immunoSEQ multiplex PCR; TCRdb's copy has only in-frame clones and lacks some. This sample has about 140,000 clones, with 70% to 80% found just once. The data belong to a study of cytomegalovirus exposure and HLA in healthy donors. Notes on the study in general: Earlier findings revealed that most TCR beta V segments proved productive either about 87% or about 30% of the time.

Material for sequencing was PBMCs. This TCR was recovered from a female donor in good health and CMV-seronegative.

Here the CDR3 reads CASSSPRGQFF. In DNA form, the CDR3 reads TGTGCCAGCAGTTCCCCCCGGGGACAGTTCTTC. The chain employs TRBV28 and TRBJ2-1, with D possibly being TRBD2 (5 bases). This CDR3 region has 11 residues. Trimming stripped 4 bases from V and 13 bases from J, with 11 bases between. Germline assignment: CDR1 MDHEN and CDR2 SYDVKM. The full variable domain, its missing parts supplied by reference TRBV28 and TRBJ2-1, is DVKVTQSSRYLVKRTGEKVFLECVQDMDHENMFWYRQDPGLGLRLIYFSYDVKMKEKGDIPEGYSVSREKKERFSLILESASTNQTSMYLCASSSPRGQFFGPGTRLTVL.